These 25 T cell receptor beta chains share one sample of origin, sequenced in a study of CD8+ T cells in alopecia areata. After isolation, RNA underwent reverse transcription to generate cDNA as the sequencing template. Clones were sequenced by immunoSEQ multiplex PCR, and TCRdb holds only the in-frame ones, with some missing. Among 150,000 or so clones listed, roughly 50% were seen once. What was sequenced was CD4+ T cells sorted from blood. The origin of the receptors is a human donor in good health.

This clone appeared a few times. The chain carries TRBV18 and TRBJ2-7, with 9 bases matching TRBD2. The germline V gene encodes CDR1 KGHSH and CDR2 LQKENI. V was clipped by 6 bases and J by 6 bases; unmatched bases: 9. The CDR3 length is 14 residues. CDR3 bases: TGTGCCAGCTCCCCGAGCGGGAGGACCCTCGAGCAGTACTTC. It yields the protein CASSPSGRTLEQYF.

Notes on this clone: At one boundary the junction diverges from the germline segment, which might be a read error. This chain links TRBV29-1 with TRBJ2-1; D might be TRBD2 (6 bases). Per the germline V gene, CDR1 is SQVTM and CDR2 is ANQGSEA. There are 14 residues in the CDR3. Written as DNA, the CDR3 is TGCAGCGGAATGGACGGAGGGCGGAGGAATGGGCAGTTCTTC. Translating gives CSGMDGGRRNGQFF.

The sample holds one count of this clone. This chain links TRBV15 with TRBJ2-7; D remains ambiguous. Germline CDR1 and CDR2: LNHNV and YYDKDF (reference sequence). The germline V and J ends were trimmed by 3 bases and 3 bases, with 6 bases remaining between them. The CDR3 sequence is 12 residues long. The CDR3 coding sequence is TGTGCCACCAGCAGGGGTAGCTACGAGCAGTACTTC. This sequence encodes CATSRGSYEQYF.

CDR3: CAWRLKGPLNQPQHF. DNA for the CDR3: TGTGCCTGGAGGCTGAAGGGACCGCTAAATCAGCCCCAGCATTTT. This sequence joins TRBV30 and TRBJ1-5, with a tentative D call TRBD1 (5 bases). V lost 3 bases, J lost 4 bases, and 16 bases lay in between. The length of the CDR3 is 15 residues. Germline V gene lookup returns CDR1 GTSNPN and CDR2 SVGIG (reference sequence).

The chain combines TRBV13 with TRBJ2-6; D uncertain. Germline values: CDR1 PRHDT, CDR2 FYEKMQ (reference sequence). This CDR3 region has 14 residues. Trimming took 5 bases from V and 2 from J, leaving 7 bases between them. CDR3 sequence reads: CASSPYTGANVLTF. As DNA, the CDR3 is TGTGCCAGCAGCCCCTACACTGGGGCCAACGTCCTGACTTTC.

The chain couples TRBV5-4 to TRBJ2-7; TRBD2 agrees at 8 bases. Unmatched junction bases numbered 4, after V lost 0 bases and J lost 2 bases. Germline CDR1 SGHNT, CDR2 YYREEE (reference sequence). The length of the CDR3 is 15 residues. The CDR3 DNA reads as TGTGCCAGCAGCTTGGCCTGGCGGGGGGCCTACGAGCAGTACTTC. Translation: CASSLAWRGAYEQYF.

This sequence joins TRBV11-2 and TRBJ2-7; 7 bases are shared with TRBD2. Germline V gene lookup returns CDR1 SGHAT and CDR2 FQNNGV. The CDR3 loop spans 14 amino acids. V was pared by 5 bases and J by 7 bases, with 11 bases of the junction left unmatched. As DNA, the CDR3 is TGTGCCAGCAGCGTGACTGTTCGGGGAGGGGAGCAGTACTTC. This sequence encodes CASSVTVRGGEQYF.

The gene calls are TRBV29-1 and TRBJ2-7; the D is unclear. The CDR3 is 11 residues long. The germline V gene encodes CDR1 SQVTM and CDR2 ANQGSEA. V lost 6 bases, J lost 3 bases, and 9 bases lay in between. CDR3 nucleotides: TGCAGCGTCACGGCAGGCTACGAGCAGTACTTC. It specifies CSVTAGYEQYF.

The chain combines TRBV29-1 with TRBJ2-7; D perhaps matches TRBD1 (6 bases). This CDR3 has 13 residues. CDR1 is SQVTM and CDR2 is ANQGSEA in the germline V gene. V lost 7 bases and J lost 7, with 20 bases in between. DNA for the CDR3: TGCAGCGGAGGCGGCAGGGGAGTGTTGGAGCAGTACTTC. As protein: CSGGGRGVLEQYF.

The chain couples TRBV4-1 to TRBJ2-7; 10 positions agree with TRBD2. V lost 5 bases to trimming and J lost 6 bases; unmatched junction nucleotides: 4. CDR3 size: 13 residues. In germline, CDR1 is MGHRA, CDR2 YSYEKL. The CDR3 nucleotides are TGCGCCAGCAGCACGTTAGCGGGAGGCGAGCAGTACTTC. Its protein product is CASSTLAGGEQYF.

This clone has a handful of counts. The chain uses TRBV28 and TRBJ2-3, with D unclear. Trimming shortened V by 2 bases and J by 3 bases, and 3 bases separated the two germline ends. The length of the CDR3 is 12 residues. CDR1 and CDR2 (germline): MDHEN, SYDVKM. The CDR3 nucleotides read TGTGCCAGCAGTTTAATGACAGATACGCAGTATTTT. Encoded protein: CASSLMTDTQYF.

The chain employs TRBV29-1 and TRBJ2-1, with 11 bases identical to TRBD2. The ends lost 1 base at V and 9 bases at J; junction bases unmatched: 8. Germline lookup yields CDR1 SQVTM and CDR2 ANQGSEA. The CDR3 is made up of 15 amino acids. The DNA of the CDR3 is TGCAGCGTTGAAGCGACTAGCGGGAAAAGGGGTGAGCAGTTCTTC. Translation: CSVEATSGKRGEQFF.

The chain joins TRBV7-9 to TRBJ2-7; TRBD2 is a possible D gene (5 bases). The CDR3 has 13 amino acids. V was trimmed by 4 bases and J by 5 bases, leaving 12 bases between them. From germline, CDR1 is SEHNR and CDR2 FQNEAQ (reference sequence). As DNA, the CDR3 is TGTGCCAGCAGCTCCGATCCCGGGAACGAGCAGTACTTC. It specifies CASSSDPGNEQYF.

The chain is built from TRBV2 and TRBJ2-1; perhaps D is TRBD1 or TRBD2 (5 bases each). This CDR3 region has 14 residues. Trimming left V 6 bases short and J 10 bases short, with 19 bases between. Per the germline V gene, CDR1 is SNHLY and CDR2 is FYNNEI. In nucleotides, the CDR3 is TGTGCCAGCAGCGAGGGCAGGGCCACCGGAGAGCAGTTCTTC. This gives the protein CASSEGRATGEQFF.

The V and J genes are TRBV5-1 and TRBJ2-4; D may be TRBD1 (5 bases). Trimming took 0 bases from V and 8 from J, leaving 15 bases between them. The germline V gene has CDR1 SGHRS and CDR2 YFSETQ. The length of the CDR3 is 15 residues. CDR3 sequence reads: CASSLAEGDVDIQYF. CDR3 nucleotides: TGCGCCAGCAGCTTGGCGGAAGGGGATGTAGACATTCAGTACTTC.

The chain is built from TRBV29-1 and TRBJ2-1; D may be TRBD2 (7 bases). The CDR3 totals 13 residues. Trimming took off 4 bases at V and 9 bases at J, with 16 bases between the two ends. Germline V gene lookup returns CDR1 SQVTM and CDR2 ANQGSEA. CDR3 sequence (DNA): TGCAGCGTTGCAAGGGGGGGTTATGGTGAGCAGTTCTTC. Translation gives CSVARGGYGEQFF.

This chain uses TRBV5-1 with TRBJ2-7; no firm D call. V lost 4 bases and J lost 2, with 13 bases in between. The CDR3 runs to 14 residues. From germline, CDR1 is SGHRS and CDR2 YFSETQ. CDR3 sequence reads: CASSQKGFTYEQYF. Written as DNA, the CDR3 is TGCGCCAGCAGCCAAAAGGGTTTCACCTACGAGCAGTACTTC.

The chain carries TRBV6-5 and TRBJ2-7, with 10 nucleotides matching TRBD1. Trimming took 6 bases from V and 2 from J; bases not matched to a gene: 4. The germline V gene has CDR1 MNHEY and CDR2 SVGAGI. The CDR3 totals 14 residues. The CDR3 region is CASRRDRGTYEQYF. The CDR3 DNA is TGTGCCAGCAGGAGGGACAGGGGAACCTACGAGCAGTACTTC.

The chain employs TRBV14 and TRBJ2-5; D gene unclear. The CDR3 has 15 amino acids. Germline V gives CDR1 SGHDN, CDR2 FVKESK. The V end was cut by 1 base, the J end by 2 bases, with 11 bases between. The chain's CDR3 is CASSQAGLLQETQYF. CDR3 in DNA: TGTGCCAGCAGCCAAGCCGGGTTACTTCAAGAGACCCAGTACTTC.

The genes are TRBV7-6 and TRBJ2-5; D remains ambiguous. The CDR3 covers 12 residues. Germline CDR1 is SGHVS and CDR2 is FNYEAQ. Deletions cut 3 bases from V and 4 bases from J, with 6 bases between. CDR3 amino acids: CASSLKGETQYF. CDR3 coding DNA: TGTGCCAGCAGCTTGAAAGGAGAGACCCAGTACTTC.

This sequence joins TRBV29-1 and TRBJ2-1; 9 bases align to TRBD2. V gave up 7 bases and J gave up 4 bases; unmatched junction bases: 5. The germline V gene encodes CDR1 SQVTM and CDR2 ANQGSEA. The CDR3 is made up of 13 amino acids. CDR3 sequence (DNA): TGCAGCGCACGAACTAGCGGGTACAATGAGCAGTTCTTC. Translating it yields CSARTSGYNEQFF.

The chain links TRBV25-1 to TRBJ2-1; D is undetermined. The V gene's germline CDR1 is MGHDK and CDR2 SYGVNS. V was pared by 3 bases and J by 9 bases, with 12 bases between. This CDR3 comprises 13 residues. Here the CDR3 DNA reads TGTGCCAGCAGTGACCGAAGACTGGCTGAGCAGTTCTTC. This translates into CASSDRRLAEQFF. Filled out from reference TRBV25-1 and TRBJ2-1, the complete variable domain reads EADIYQTPRYLVIGTGKKITLECSQTMGHDKMYWYQQDPGMELHLIHYSYGVNSTEKGDLSSESTVSRIRTEHFPLTLESARPSHTSQYLCASSDRRLAEQFFGPGTRLTVL.

The chain uses TRBV23-1 and TRBJ1-1; no reliable D call. TRBV23-1 is flagged as an ORF with uncertain function. The CDR3 has 12 residues. V was cut by 8 bases and J by 1 base, with 8 bases left in between. CDR3 loop: CASLVTNTEAFF. For the CDR3, the DNA is TGCGCCAGCCTTGTAACGAACACTGAAGCTTTCTTT.

The rearrangement uses TRBV5-1 and TRBJ2-1; D not resolved. The CDR3 is 16 residues long. The V and J ends lost 3 bases and 6 bases respectively, with 19 bases between them. Germline assignment: CDR1 SGHRS and CDR2 YFSETQ. CDR3 protein: CASSWQQHPPGNEQFF. CDR3 DNA: TGCGCCAGCAGCTGGCAACAGCACCCCCCCGGCAATGAGCAGTTCTTC.

The V gene is TRBV7-9, the J gene TRBJ2-7; unclear D gene. Trimming pared 1 base from V and 6 bases from J, leaving 7 bases between. The CDR3 is 12 residues long. Germline assignment: CDR1 SEHNR and CDR2 FQNEAQ (reference sequence). The CDR3 bases are TGTGCCAGCAGCTTAGTAAGGACCGAGCAGTACTTC. It codes for CASSLVRTEQYF.